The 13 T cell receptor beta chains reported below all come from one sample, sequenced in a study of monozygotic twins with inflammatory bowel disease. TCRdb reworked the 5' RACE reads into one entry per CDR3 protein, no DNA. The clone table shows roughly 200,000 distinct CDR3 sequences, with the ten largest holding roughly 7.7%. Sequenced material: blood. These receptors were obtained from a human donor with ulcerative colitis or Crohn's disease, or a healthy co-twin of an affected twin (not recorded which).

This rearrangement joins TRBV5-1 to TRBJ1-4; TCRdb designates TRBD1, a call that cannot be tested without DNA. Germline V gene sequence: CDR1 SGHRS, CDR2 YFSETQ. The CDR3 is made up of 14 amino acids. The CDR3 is CASSPGHPSGKLFF.

CDR3 sequence: CASTPPGLLNTGELFF. The chain recombines TRBV5-5 with TRBJ2-2; as DNA is missing, the TRBD2 call by TCRdb cannot be tested. Germline V gene data show CDR1 as SGHKS and CDR2 as YYEKEE (reference sequence). This CDR3 region has 16 residues.

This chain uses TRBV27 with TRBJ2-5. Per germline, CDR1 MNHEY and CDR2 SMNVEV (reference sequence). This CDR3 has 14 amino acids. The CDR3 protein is CASSLSHQQETQYF.

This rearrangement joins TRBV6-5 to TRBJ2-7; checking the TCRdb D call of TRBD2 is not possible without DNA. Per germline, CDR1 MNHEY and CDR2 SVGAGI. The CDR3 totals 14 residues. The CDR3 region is CASSYGLVGYEQYF.

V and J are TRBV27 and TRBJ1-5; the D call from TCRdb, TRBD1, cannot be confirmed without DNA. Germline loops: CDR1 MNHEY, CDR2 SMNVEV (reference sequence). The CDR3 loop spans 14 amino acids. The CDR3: CASRLQGYNQHQHF.

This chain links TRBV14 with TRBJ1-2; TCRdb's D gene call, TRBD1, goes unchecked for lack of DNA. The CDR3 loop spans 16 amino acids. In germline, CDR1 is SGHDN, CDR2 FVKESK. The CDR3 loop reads CASSVKTGTADYGYTF.

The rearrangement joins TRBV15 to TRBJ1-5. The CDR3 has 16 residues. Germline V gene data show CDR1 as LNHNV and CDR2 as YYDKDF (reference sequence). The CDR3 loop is CATSPIIGVGNQPQHF.

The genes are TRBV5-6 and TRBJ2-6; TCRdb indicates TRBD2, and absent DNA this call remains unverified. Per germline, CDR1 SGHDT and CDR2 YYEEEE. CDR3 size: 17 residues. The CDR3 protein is CASSWDRDFSGANVLTF. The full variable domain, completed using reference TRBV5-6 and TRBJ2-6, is DAGVTQSPTHLIKTRGQQVTLRCSPKSGHDTVSWYQQALGQGPQFIFQYYEEEERQRGNFPDRFSGHQFPNYSSELNVNALLLGDSALYLCASSWDRDFSGANVLTFGAGSRLTVL.

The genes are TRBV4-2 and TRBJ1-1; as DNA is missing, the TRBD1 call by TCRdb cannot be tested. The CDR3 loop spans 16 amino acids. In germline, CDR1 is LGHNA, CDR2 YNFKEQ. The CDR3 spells CASSLIATGLNTEAFF.

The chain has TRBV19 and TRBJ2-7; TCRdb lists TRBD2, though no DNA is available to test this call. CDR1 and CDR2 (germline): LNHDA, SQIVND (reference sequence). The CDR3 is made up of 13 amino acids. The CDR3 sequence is CASKASGGTEQYF.

The CDR3 sequence: CASSLGTSGRNEQFF. V gene TRBV27 combines with J gene TRBJ2-1; TCRdb indicates TRBD2, and absent DNA this call remains unverified. The CDR3 is made up of 15 amino acids. The germline V gene has CDR1 MNHEY and CDR2 SMNVEV (reference sequence).

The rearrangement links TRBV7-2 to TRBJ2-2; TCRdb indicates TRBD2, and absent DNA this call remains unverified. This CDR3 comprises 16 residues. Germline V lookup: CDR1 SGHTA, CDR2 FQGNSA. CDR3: CASSLVGGGVTGELFF.

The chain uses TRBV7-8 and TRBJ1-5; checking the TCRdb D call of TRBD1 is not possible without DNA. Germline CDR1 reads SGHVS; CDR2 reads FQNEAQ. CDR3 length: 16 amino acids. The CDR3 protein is CASSLVRWDGNQPQHF.